The 21 T cell receptor beta chains below were found in one sample sequenced in a study of T cells in Graves' hyperthyroidism and ophthalmopathy. TCR beta CDR3 region amplification was performed from RNA transcripts. In the first-round RT-PCR of the TCR CDR3, the HTBI primer set was used. MiXCR, applied by TCRdb to the multiplex PCR reads, yields one record per CDR3 protein. The data hold approximately 610,000 distinct CDR3 sequences, with approximately 16% observed a single time. Sequences were obtained from blood. The source of these receptors is a woman in her late teens or twenties with Graves' hyperthyroidism.

In this sample, this clonotype turned up many times. The gene calls are TRBV7-8 and TRBJ2-3; 10 bases are a match to TRBD2. J lost 5 bases, V lost 5 bases, and 13 bases had no gene match. The CDR3 runs 17 residues. CDR1 is SGHVS and CDR2 is FQNEAQ in the germline V gene. CDR3 coding DNA: TGTGCCAGCAGCAGAGAGGGACTAGCGAGTGTCAGAGATACGCAGTATTTT. It codes for CASSREGLASVRDTQYF.

This clonotype came up many times. The genes are TRBV7-2 and TRBJ1-4; 10 bases are a match to TRBD1. Germline lookup yields CDR1 SGHTA and CDR2 FQGNSA. This CDR3 contains 14 residues. V shed 6 bases and J 6 bases; nucleotides not matched to a gene: 4. The CDR3 region has the DNA TGTGCCAGCAGTTTGGACAGGGGGGATGAAAAACTGTTTTTT. Residues: CASSLDRGDEKLFF. Using reference TRBV7-2 and TRBJ1-4 for the parts outside the CDR3, the full variable domain is GAGVSQSPSNKVTEKGKDVELRCDPISGHTALYWYRQSLGQGLEFLIYFQGNSAPDKSGLPSDRFSAERTGGSVSTLTIQRTQQEDSAVYLCASSLDRGDEKLFFGSGTQLSVL.

This clonotype was seen repeatedly, ten times or more. The chain is built from TRBV20-1 and TRBJ2-7, with TRBD1 as a possible D gene (6 bases). From germline, CDR1 is DFQATT and CDR2 SNEGSKA (reference sequence). This CDR3 has 13 residues. Trimming removed 1 base from V and 0 bases from J, with 7 bases in between. Here the CDR3 DNA reads TGCAGTGCTAGAGTACAGGGCTCCTACGAGCAGTACTTC. Its translation is CSARVQGSYEQYF.

The chain has TRBV19 and TRBJ1-4, with TRBD1 identical over 9 bases. This CDR3 is built from 15 residues. The germline V gene has CDR1 LNHDA and CDR2 SQIVND (reference sequence). The V segment lost 4 bases and the J segment 10 bases; nucleotides outside the gene matches: 10. The CDR3 is CASSTRTGARGKLFF. As DNA, the CDR3 is TGTGCCAGTAGTACCCGGACAGGGGCCCGTGGAAAACTGTTTTTT.

This clonotype was seen a few times. V usage is TRBV2 and J usage is TRBJ2-7; D may match TRBD1 or TRBD2 (5 bases each). The V and J ends lost 3 bases and 7 bases respectively, with 13 bases between them. Germline values: CDR1 SNHLY, CDR2 FYNNEI. The CDR3 spans 13 residues. This CDR3 reads CASSEGPRGEQYF. The CDR3 DNA reads TGTGCCAGCAGTGAGGGACCTCGCGGAGAGCAGTACTTC.

V and J are TRBV20-1 and TRBJ2-1; 11 bases map to TRBD2. Trimming at V came to 5 bases and at J to 7 bases, leaving 10 bases not matched to a gene. The CDR3 covers 15 residues. Germline V gives CDR1 DFQATT, CDR2 SNEGSKA (reference sequence). The CDR3 region is CSASSGASGRNEQFF. The CDR3 region has the DNA TGCAGTGCTTCCTCGGGGGCTAGCGGGAGGAATGAGCAGTTCTTC.

V is TRBV7-9 and J is TRBJ1-3; unclear D gene. In germline, CDR1 is SEHNR, CDR2 FQNEAQ (reference sequence). Between the trimmed V and J ends, which lost 5 bases and 4 bases, there was a span of 21 bases. The CDR3 runs to 17 residues. The CDR3, as DNA: TGTGCCAGCAGCCCAGGACCTATCCTCGTCCTCGGAAACACCATATATTTT. Translation: CASSPGPILVLGNTIYF.

The count of this clonotype is one. A clone one base away is much larger, so this may be a read error. The chain employs TRBV20-1 and TRBJ2-1; D remains ambiguous. Germline values: CDR1 DFQATT, CDR2 SNEGSKA (reference sequence). The CDR3 runs 11 residues. CDR3 in amino acids: CSARYVNEQLF. DNA of the CDR3: TGCAGTGCTAGATATGTCAATGAGCAGCTCTTC.

At least ten counts were recorded for this clonotype. Here the CDR3 reads CSAREGFYEQYF. The DNA for the CDR3 is TGCAGTGCTAGAGAAGGATTCTACGAGCAGTACTTC. The chain has TRBV20-1 and TRBJ2-7; D ambiguous. The CDR3 is 12 residues long. CDR1 and CDR2 (germline): DFQATT, SNEGSKA (reference sequence). The ends were cut back, 0 bases at V and 3 bases at J, with 6 bases in the middle.

J is TRBJ2-1 and V is TRBV4-1; perhaps TRBD1 as D (6 bases). V was pared by 0 bases and J by 0 bases, with 12 bases between. CDR3 length: 17 amino acids. The germline V gene has CDR1 MGHRA and CDR2 YSYEKL. CDR3 amino acids: CASSQDRGQSSYNEQFF. CDR3 nucleotides: TGCGCCAGCAGCCAAGATCGAGGACAGAGCTCCTACAATGAGCAGTTCTTC.

V and J are TRBV12-5 and TRBJ1-1, with a weak D call TRBD1 (5 bases). Trimming cost V 6 bases and J 6 bases, with 11 bases left between them. Germline lookup yields CDR1 LGHNT and CDR2 FRNRAP. CDR3 size: 12 residues. The CDR3 nucleotides read TGTGCTAGTGGGTCAGGGCTGGCTGAAGCTTTCTTT. Translated: CASGSGLAEAFF. The whole variable domain, remainder taken from reference TRBV12-5 and TRBJ1-1, is DARVTQTPRHKVTEMGQEVTMRCQPILGHNTVFWYRQTMMQGLELLAYFRNRAPLDDSGMPKDRFSAEMPDATLATLKIQPSEPRDSAVYFCASGSGLAEAFFGQGTRLTVV.

On this clonotype: This could be a read error, since a much larger clone is one nucleotide away. The chain combines TRBV20-1 with TRBJ2-5; maybe TRBD2 (7 bases). The CDR3 has 14 amino acids. Germline V lookup: CDR1 DFQATT, CDR2 SNEGSKA (reference sequence). The CDR3 coding sequence is TGCAGTGCTAGAGATCAGGGAGGGGGGGAGACCCTGTACTTC. It encodes CSARDQGGGETLYF.

In its sample, this clonotype was seen many times. The V and J genes are TRBV11-3 and TRBJ1-1, with D perhaps matching TRBD1 (6 bases). The CDR3 runs 17 residues. Germline values: CDR1 SGHNT, CDR2 YENEEA. V lost 5 bases, J lost 5 bases, and 24 bases lay in between. The CDR3 DNA reads as TGTGCCAGCAGCCCGAGGGGGAGACAGGCCATTGGGACTGAAGCTTTCTTT. Translated, it gives CASSPRGRQAIGTEAFF.

The chain joins TRBV20-1 to TRBJ2-7; possibly TRBD1 for D (6 bases). The CDR3 sequence is 15 residues long. CDR1 DFQATT and CDR2 SNEGSKA come from the germline V gene (reference sequence). The V end lost 3 bases, the J end lost 3 bases, and 18 bases lay between the germline ends. DNA for the CDR3: TGCAGTGCTAGGAGGACCGGGACACCTAACTACGAGCAGTACTTC. Translating gives CSARRTGTPNYEQYF.

The V call is TRBV2, the J call TRBJ2-7; D possibly corresponds to TRBD1 (6 bases). Germline CDR1 SNHLY, CDR2 FYNNEI. V was cut by 6 bases and J by 3 bases, with 15 bases left in between. The CDR3 sequence is 14 residues long. CDR3 loop: CASRSTGRHYEQYF. The DNA of the CDR3 is TGTGCCAGCAGATCTACAGGGCGACACTACGAGCAGTACTTC.

This clonotype has just a few counts. This chain links TRBV28 with TRBJ1-5; no definite D call. Trimming took 5 bases from V and 6 from J, leaving 11 bases between them. Looked up from germline, CDR1 is MDHEN and CDR2 is SYDVKM. The CDR3 has 13 amino acids. DNA for the CDR3: TGTGCCAGCAGTCCGTCCGATGGTCAGCCCCAGCATTTT. Residues: CASSPSDGQPQHF.

The V call is TRBV6-1, the J call TRBJ2-1; unclear D gene. CDR3 length equals 14 residues. Between the trimmed V and J ends, which lost 0 bases and 5 bases, there was a span of 8 bases. Germline V gene sequence: CDR1 MNHNS, CDR2 SASEGT. CDR3 nucleotide sequence: TGTGCCAGCAGTGAAGCGCTAGGAGACAATGAGCAGTTCTTC. This gives the protein CASSEALGDNEQFF.

V gene TRBV12-3 or TRBV12-4 combines with J gene TRBJ1-3; D not certain. The CDR3 is made up of 15 amino acids. Trimming removed 3 bases at V and 0 bases at J, with 9 bases between. The CDR3 sequence is CASSFAATSGNTIYF. For the CDR3, the DNA is TGTGCCAGCAGTTTCGCAGCGACCTCTGGAAACACCATATATTTT.

This clonotype was seen repeatedly, ten times or more. Here the CDR3 reads CASSRQGGNNYGYTF. In DNA form, the CDR3 reads TGTGCCAGCAGCCGACAGGGAGGGAACAACTATGGCTACACCTTC. This rearrangement joins TRBV5-5 to TRBJ1-2, with 7 bases aligning to TRBD1. After removal of 4 bases from V and 2 bases from J, the junction contained 8 bases not matched to a gene. The CDR3 has 15 residues. Germline CDR1 and CDR2: SGHKS and YYEKEE (reference sequence).

In this sample, this clonotype turned up a few times. The chain combines TRBV7-9 with TRBJ1-5; D remains unclear. The CDR3 is 14 amino acids. Germline CDR1 is SEHNR and CDR2 is FQNEAQ (reference sequence). V lost 8 bases and J 0 bases, leaving 11 bases between the germline ends. The CDR3 region has the DNA TGTGCCAGCGGCCCAGCTTATAGCAATCAGCCCCAGCATTTT. It yields the protein CASGPAYSNQPQHF.

This clonotype was observed a single time. The chain couples TRBV13 to TRBJ2-7; the match to TRBD2 covers 7 bases. Trimming took 2 bases from V and 4 from J; bases not matched to a gene: 8. Germline V gene sequence: CDR1 PRHDT, CDR2 FYEKMQ (reference sequence). This CDR3 is 15 amino acids long. CDR3 in DNA: TGTGCCAGCAGCTTAAGCGGCGGGAGTGGGTACGAGCAGTACTTC. It codes for CASSLSGGSGYEQYF.